This passage covers 19 T cell receptor beta chains from one sample sequenced in a study of T cells in Graves' hyperthyroidism and ophthalmopathy. The TCR beta CDR3 regions underwent amplification using RNA transcripts as the source. The HTBI set primed first-round TCR CDR3 RT-PCR. TCRdb recomputed calls from the multiplex PCR reads with MiXCR, one row per CDR3 protein. The sample carries under 650,000 distinct CDR3 sequences, 15% to 20% recorded once. Sequencing used blood. The receptors originated from a young woman with Graves' hyperthyroidism.

This clonotype was seen a few times. The chain couples TRBV30 to TRBJ2-3; maybe TRBD1 (5 bases). The V and J ends lost 5 bases and 4 bases respectively, with 16 bases between them. Germline V lookup: CDR1 GTSNPN, CDR2 SVGIG (reference sequence). There are 14 residues in the CDR3. The CDR3 sequence: CAWDTGHQSDTQYF. The CDR3 region has the DNA TGTGCCTGGGATACCGGACACCAATCAGATACGCAGTATTTT.

Note on this clonotype: This may stem from a read error, because a much larger clone lies one nucleotide away. It is likely a read error, because the conserved phenylalanine at the end of the CDR3 is missing. The chain couples TRBV27 to TRBJ2-7; D is possibly TRBD1 (6 bases). This CDR3 contains 14 residues. The V end was cut by 4 bases, the J end by 2 bases, with 12 bases between. Germline assignment: CDR1 MNHEY and CDR2 SMNVEV (reference sequence). CDR3 region: CASSWAGVTYEQYL. The DNA of the CDR3 is TGTGCCAGCAGTTGGGCAGGGGTTACCTACGAGCAGTACCTC.

V is TRBV7-3 and J is TRBJ2-3, with 8 bases fitting TRBD2. CDR3 length: 15 amino acids. CDR1 and CDR2 from the germline V gene are SGHTA and FQGTGA. V lost 5 bases to trimming and J lost 5 bases; unmatched junction nucleotides: 9. In nucleotides, the CDR3 is TGTGCCAGCAGCCCCTCGGGAGGGGAAGGAGATACGCAGTATTTT. It specifies CASSPSGGEGDTQYF.

This clonotype came up many times. The CDR3 sequence: CASSFPAEVRAYNEQFF. DNA of the CDR3: TGTGCCAGCAGCTTCCCCGCCGAGGTTCGGGCCTACAATGAGCAGTTCTTC. The chain uses TRBV13 and TRBJ2-1; no firm D call. This CDR3 comprises 17 residues. Trimming removed 3 bases from V and 2 bases from J, with 17 bases in between. Germline V lookup: CDR1 PRHDT, CDR2 FYEKMQ (reference sequence).

A single count supports this clonotype. V gene TRBV13 combines with J gene TRBJ2-4, with TRBD2 identical over 9 bases. Germline V gene data show CDR1 as PRHDT and CDR2 as FYEKMQ (reference sequence). This CDR3 has 18 residues. V lost 5 bases, J lost 0 bases, and 11 bases stayed unmatched. As DNA, the CDR3 is TGTGCCAGCAGCCTCGGCGGTAGCGGGGGTCTAGCCAAAAACATTCAGTACTTC. The encoded protein is CASSLGGSGGLAKNIQYF. Variable domain in full (rest from reference TRBV13 and TRBJ2-4): AAGVIQSPRHLIKEKRETATLKCYPIPRHDTVYWYQQGPGQDPQFLISFYEKMQSDKGSIPDRFSAQQFSDYHSELNMSSLELGDSALYFCASSLGGSGGLAKNIQYFGAGTRLSVL.

The V and J genes are TRBV19 and TRBJ2-7; the D gene is possibly TRBD2 (6 bases). Germline values: CDR1 LNHDA, CDR2 SQIVND (reference sequence). This CDR3 is built from 15 residues. V was pared by 6 bases and J by 2 bases, with 17 bases between. CDR3 DNA: TGTGCCAGTAGCAGTGGGACTCCACTAACCTACGAGCAGTACTTC. This sequence encodes CASSSGTPLTYEQYF.

The chain couples TRBV4-1 to TRBJ2-1; 8 positions agree with TRBD2. V dropped 4 bases and J dropped 7; count of bases not matched to a gene: 12. The V gene's germline CDR1 is MGHRA and CDR2 YSYEKL. This CDR3 is 16 amino acids long. CDR3 loop: CASSPPTSAFWNEQFF. The CDR3 nucleotides read TGCGCCAGCAGCCCGCCGACTAGCGCTTTTTGGAATGAGCAGTTCTTC.

This clonotype was recorded many times. The chain combines TRBV28 with TRBJ2-3; 8 nucleotides align to TRBD1. The CDR3 spans 16 residues. V lost 10 bases to trimming and J lost 2 bases; unmatched junction nucleotides: 14. The V gene's germline CDR1 is MDHEN and CDR2 SYDVKM. The CDR3 protein is CATTPLTGAPTDTQYF. In nucleotides, the CDR3 is TGTGCCACAACACCTCTGACAGGGGCACCCACAGATACGCAGTATTTT.

The genes are TRBV6-1 and TRBJ2-3, with D perhaps being TRBD1 or TRBD2 (5 bases each). CDR1 and CDR2 from the germline V gene are MNHNS and SASEGT. The length of the CDR3 is 16 residues. V lost 7 bases to trimming and J lost 0 bases, with 17 bases between them. CDR3 DNA: TGTGCCAGCACGTGGCCGGGACCGGGAAGCACAGATACGCAGTATTTT. Encoded protein: CASTWPGPGSTDTQYF.

The table lists this clonotype with a few counts. This rearrangement joins TRBV2 to TRBJ1-5, with a tentative D call TRBD1 (6 bases). CDR3 size: 14 residues. The V gene's germline CDR1 is SNHLY and CDR2 FYNNEI. V shed 6 bases and J shed 7 bases, with 16 bases lying between them. For the CDR3, the DNA is TGTGCCAGCAGCGAACAGGGTTGGAGGCAGCCCCAGCATTTT. Protein sequence: CASSEQGWRQPQHF.

CDR3 residues: CASSQSIAPGLAGDTQYF. As DNA, the CDR3 is TGTGCCAGCAGCCAGAGTATAGCTCCGGGACTAGCGGGAGATACGCAGTATTTT. The rearrangement links TRBV5-8 to TRBJ2-3, with 12 bases matching TRBD2. CDR3 length equals 18 residues. With V trimmed by 4 bases and J by 5 bases, 14 bases remained unmatched. In germline, CDR1 is SGHTS, CDR2 YDEGEE.

This clonotype was counted many times. The rearrangement links TRBV28 to TRBJ1-2; D ambiguous. Trimming left V 3 bases short and J 2 bases short, with 4 bases between. The germline V gene encodes CDR1 MDHEN and CDR2 SYDVKM. There are 12 residues in the CDR3. CDR3 coding DNA: TGTGCCAGCAGTTTGTTCAACTATGGCTACACCTTC. This sequence encodes CASSLFNYGYTF.

This chain links TRBV11-2 with TRBJ1-1; weak D call: TRBD1 (5 bases). Germline CDR1 is SGHAT and CDR2 is FQNNGV. The CDR3 has 17 amino acids. The V end lost 3 bases, the J end lost 1 base, and 18 bases lay between the germline ends. CDR3 coding DNA: TGTGCCAGCAGCTTGGGTTTCGGTGGGGGACGGAACACTGAAGCTTTCTTT. This codes for CASSLGFGGGRNTEAFF.

The CDR3 sequence is CASSGREKLFF. The CDR3 region has the DNA TGTGCCAGCAGTGGGAGGGAAAAACTGTTTTTT. V usage is TRBV2 and J usage is TRBJ1-4; D ambiguous. Trimming removed 4 bases at V and 8 bases at J, with 5 bases between. The V gene's germline CDR1 is SNHLY and CDR2 FYNNEI. CDR3 length equals 11 residues. The whole variable domain, filled in from reference TRBV2 and TRBJ1-4, reads EPEVTQTPSHQVTQMGQEVILRCVPISNHLYFYWYRQILGQKVEFLVSFYNNEISEKSEIFDDQFSVERPDGSNFTLKIRSTKLEDSAMYFCASSGREKLFFGSGTQLSVL.

The V call is TRBV20-1, the J call TRBJ2-7; the D call may be TRBD1 or TRBD2 (5 bases each). V lost 0 bases to trimming and J lost 4 bases, with 19 bases between them. The CDR3 sequence is 16 residues long. Per germline, CDR1 DFQATT and CDR2 SNEGSKA (reference sequence). This CDR3 reads CSARDPGAGKIYEQYF. The CDR3 coding sequence is TGCAGTGCTAGAGATCCCGGGGCAGGGAAGATTTACGAGCAGTACTTC.

This clonotype was observed at least ten times. The chain joins TRBV5-1 to TRBJ2-7, with a weak D call TRBD2 (6 bases). The V gene's germline CDR1 is SGHRS and CDR2 YFSETQ. This CDR3 comprises 15 residues. Trimming left V 5 bases short and J 3 bases short, with 18 bases between. The DNA of the CDR3 is TGCGCCAGCAGACACACCGGGACTTCAGTCTACGAGCAGTACTTC. Its translation: CASRHTGTSVYEQYF.

The chain uses TRBV9 and TRBJ2-1, with a tentative D call TRBD2 (6 bases). V gave up 7 bases and J gave up 4 bases, with 12 bases separating them. Germline CDR1 reads SGDLS; CDR2 reads YYNGEE. This CDR3 contains 13 residues. CDR3 coding DNA: TGTGCCAGCGCTGTAGCGGATTACAATGAGCAGTTCTTC. Translated, it gives CASAVADYNEQFF.

The chain links TRBV9 to TRBJ2-2, with D tentatively TRBD1 (6 bases). The CDR3 is 15 amino acids. The germline V gene has CDR1 SGDLS and CDR2 YYNGEE. V shed 2 bases and J shed 0 bases, with 8 bases lying between them. The CDR3 sequence is CASSVRGTNTGELFF. The CDR3 nucleotides are TGTGCCAGCAGCGTCAGGGGTACGAACACCGGGGAGCTGTTTTTT.

The chain links TRBV20-1 to TRBJ1-1; D may be TRBD1 (6 bases). The CDR3 covers 12 residues. Per germline, CDR1 DFQATT and CDR2 SNEGSKA (reference sequence). V was shortened by 1 base and J by 11 bases, with 14 bases between the two germline ends. CDR3 coding DNA: TGCAGTGCTAGAGTGGGGGCGAGTGCGGCTTTCTTT. Its protein is CSARVGASAAFF.